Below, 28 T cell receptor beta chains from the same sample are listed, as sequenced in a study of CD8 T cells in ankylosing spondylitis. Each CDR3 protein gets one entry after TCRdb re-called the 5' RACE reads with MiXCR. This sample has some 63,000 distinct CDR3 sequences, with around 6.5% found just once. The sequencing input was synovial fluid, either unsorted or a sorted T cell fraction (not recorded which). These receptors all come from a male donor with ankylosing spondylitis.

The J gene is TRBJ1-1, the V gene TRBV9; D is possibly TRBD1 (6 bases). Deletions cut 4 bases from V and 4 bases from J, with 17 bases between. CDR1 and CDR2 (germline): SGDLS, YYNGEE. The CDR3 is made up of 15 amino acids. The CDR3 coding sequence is TGTGCCAGCAGCTCAGGCGGGGGGGCTGGCACTGAAGCTTTCTTT. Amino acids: CASSSGGGAGTEAFF.

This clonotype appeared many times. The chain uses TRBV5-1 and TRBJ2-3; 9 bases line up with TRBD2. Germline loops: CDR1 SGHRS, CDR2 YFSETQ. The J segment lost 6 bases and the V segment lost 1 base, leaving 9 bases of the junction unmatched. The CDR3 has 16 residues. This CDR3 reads CASSLSSGILIDTQYF. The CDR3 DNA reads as TGCGCCAGCAGCTTGTCTAGCGGGATCTTAATTGATACGCAGTATTTT.

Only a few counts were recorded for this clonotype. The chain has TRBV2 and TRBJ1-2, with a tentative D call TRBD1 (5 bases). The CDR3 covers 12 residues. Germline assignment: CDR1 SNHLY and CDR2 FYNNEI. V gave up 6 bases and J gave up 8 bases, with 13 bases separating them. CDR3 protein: CASRWGSRGYTF. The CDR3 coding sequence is TGTGCCAGCAGGTGGGGGAGTAGGGGCTACACCTTC.

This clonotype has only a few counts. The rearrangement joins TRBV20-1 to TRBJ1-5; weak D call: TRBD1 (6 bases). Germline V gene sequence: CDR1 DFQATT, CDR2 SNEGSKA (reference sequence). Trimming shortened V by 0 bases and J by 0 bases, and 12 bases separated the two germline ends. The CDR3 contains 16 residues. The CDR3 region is CSARDRRTASNQPQHF. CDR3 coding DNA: TGCAGTGCTAGAGATCGTAGGACAGCTAGCAATCAGCCCCAGCATTTT.

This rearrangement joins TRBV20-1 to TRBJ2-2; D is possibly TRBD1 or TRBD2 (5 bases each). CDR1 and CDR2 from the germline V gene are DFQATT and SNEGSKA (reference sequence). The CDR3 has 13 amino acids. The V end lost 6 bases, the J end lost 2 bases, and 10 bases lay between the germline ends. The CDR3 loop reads CSAPGPNTGELFF. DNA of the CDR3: TGCAGTGCCCCGGGACCCAACACCGGGGAGCTGTTTTTT.

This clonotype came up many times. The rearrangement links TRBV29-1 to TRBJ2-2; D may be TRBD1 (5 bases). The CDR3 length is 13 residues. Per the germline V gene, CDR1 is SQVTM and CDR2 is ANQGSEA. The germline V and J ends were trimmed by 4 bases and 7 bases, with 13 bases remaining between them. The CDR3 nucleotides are TGCAGCGTTGTCGTAGGGGCTGGCGGGGAGCTGTTTTTT. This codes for CSVVVGAGGELFF.

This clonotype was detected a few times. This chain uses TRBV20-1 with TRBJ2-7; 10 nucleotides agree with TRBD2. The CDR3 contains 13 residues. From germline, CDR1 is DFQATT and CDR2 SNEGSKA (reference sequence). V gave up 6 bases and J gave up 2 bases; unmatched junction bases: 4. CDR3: CSAEREGTYEQYF. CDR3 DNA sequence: TGCAGTGCCGAGCGGGAGGGGACCTACGAGCAGTACTTC.

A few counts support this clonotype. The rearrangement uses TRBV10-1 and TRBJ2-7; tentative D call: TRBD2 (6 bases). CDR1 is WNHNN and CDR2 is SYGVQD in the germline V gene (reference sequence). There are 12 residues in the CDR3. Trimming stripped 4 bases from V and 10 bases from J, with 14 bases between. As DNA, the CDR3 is TGCGCCAGCAGTGTAAGCCTCGGGGGACAGTACTTC. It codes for CASSVSLGGQYF.

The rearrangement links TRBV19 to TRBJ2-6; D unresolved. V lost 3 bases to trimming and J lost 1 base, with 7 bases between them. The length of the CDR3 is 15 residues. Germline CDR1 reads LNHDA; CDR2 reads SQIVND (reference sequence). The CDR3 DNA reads TGTGCCAGTAGTATGGGCCGTTCTGGGGCCAACGTCCTGACTTTC. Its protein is CASSMGRSGANVLTF.

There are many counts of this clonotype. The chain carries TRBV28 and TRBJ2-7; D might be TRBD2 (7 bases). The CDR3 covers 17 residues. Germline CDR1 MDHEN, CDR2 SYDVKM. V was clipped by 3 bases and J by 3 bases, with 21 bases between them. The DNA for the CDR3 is TGTGCCAGCAGTTTGGGGGGGGGTAGGGGGTCCCGCTACGAGCAGTACTTC. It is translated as CASSLGGGRGSRYEQYF.

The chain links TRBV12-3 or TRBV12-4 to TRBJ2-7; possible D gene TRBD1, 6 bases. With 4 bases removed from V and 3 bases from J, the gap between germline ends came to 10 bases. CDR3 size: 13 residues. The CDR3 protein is CASSSGQIYEQYF. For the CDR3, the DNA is TGTGCCAGCAGTTCTGGACAGATCTACGAGCAGTACTTC.

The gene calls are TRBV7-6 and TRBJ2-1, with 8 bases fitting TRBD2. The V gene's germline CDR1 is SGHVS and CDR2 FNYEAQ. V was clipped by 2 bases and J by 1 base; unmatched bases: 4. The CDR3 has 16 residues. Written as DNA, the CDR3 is TGTGCCAGCAGCTTACGTAGCGGGATATCCTACAATGAGCAGTTCTTC. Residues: CASSLRSGISYNEQFF.

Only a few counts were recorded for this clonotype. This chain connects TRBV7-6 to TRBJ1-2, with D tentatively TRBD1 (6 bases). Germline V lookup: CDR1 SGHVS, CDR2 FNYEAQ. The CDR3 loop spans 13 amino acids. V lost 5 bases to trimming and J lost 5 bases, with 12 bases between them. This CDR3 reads CASSPGQLYGYTF. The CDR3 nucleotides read TGTGCCAGCAGCCCTGGACAGCTGTATGGCTACACCTTC.

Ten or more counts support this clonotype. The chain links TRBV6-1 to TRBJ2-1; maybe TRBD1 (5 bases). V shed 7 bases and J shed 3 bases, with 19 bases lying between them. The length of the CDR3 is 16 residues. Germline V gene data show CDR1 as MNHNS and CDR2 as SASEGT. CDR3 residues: CASNPDSAGFYNEQFF. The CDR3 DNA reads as TGTGCCAGCAACCCTGACAGTGCCGGATTCTACAATGAGCAGTTCTTC.

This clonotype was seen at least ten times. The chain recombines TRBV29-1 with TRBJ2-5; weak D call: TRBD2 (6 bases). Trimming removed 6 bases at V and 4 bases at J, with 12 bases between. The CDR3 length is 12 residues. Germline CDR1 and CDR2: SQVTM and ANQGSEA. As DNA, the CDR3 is TGCAGCGTGGGGTCGCGGGGAGAGACCCAGTACTTC. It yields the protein CSVGSRGETQYF.

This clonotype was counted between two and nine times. This CDR3 is CSARLAGDVGGSEQYF. The CDR3 coding sequence is TGCAGCGCCCGACTAGCGGGAGACGTGGGAGGCAGCGAGCAGTACTTC. The chain employs TRBV29-1 and TRBJ2-7; 12 bases agree with TRBD2. V gave up 7 bases and J gave up 6 bases; unmatched junction bases: 16. There are 16 residues in the CDR3. The germline V gene has CDR1 SQVTM and CDR2 ANQGSEA.

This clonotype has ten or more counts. CDR3 region: CASTKGRGGGSTDTQYF. As DNA, the CDR3 is TGTGCCAGCACAAAAGGGAGGGGAGGCGGGAGCACAGATACGCAGTATTTT. V and J are TRBV12-3 or TRBV12-4 and TRBJ2-3; 7 bases align to TRBD2. J was trimmed by 0 bases and V by 7 bases; bases with no gene match: 13. This CDR3 region has 17 residues.

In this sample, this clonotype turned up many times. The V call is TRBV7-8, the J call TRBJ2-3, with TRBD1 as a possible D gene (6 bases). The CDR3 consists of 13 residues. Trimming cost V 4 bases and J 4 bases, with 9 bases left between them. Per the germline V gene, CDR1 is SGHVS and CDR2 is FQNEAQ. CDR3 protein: CASSSPGADTQYF. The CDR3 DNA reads TGTGCCAGCAGCTCCCCAGGGGCAGATACGCAGTATTTT.

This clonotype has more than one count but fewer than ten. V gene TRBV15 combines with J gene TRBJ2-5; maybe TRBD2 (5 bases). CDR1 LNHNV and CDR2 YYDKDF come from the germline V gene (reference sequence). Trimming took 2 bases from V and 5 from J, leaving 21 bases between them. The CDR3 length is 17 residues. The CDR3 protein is CATSRTSRGRRGETQYF. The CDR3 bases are TGTGCCACCAGCAGAACATCGAGAGGGCGCCGCGGGGAGACCCAGTACTTC. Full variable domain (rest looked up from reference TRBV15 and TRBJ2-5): DAMVIQNPRYQVTQFGKPVTLSCSQTLNHNVMYWYQQKSSQAPKLLFHYYDKDFNNEADTPDNFQSRRPNTSFCFLDIRSPGLGDTAMYLCATSRTSRGRRGETQYFGPGTRLLVL.

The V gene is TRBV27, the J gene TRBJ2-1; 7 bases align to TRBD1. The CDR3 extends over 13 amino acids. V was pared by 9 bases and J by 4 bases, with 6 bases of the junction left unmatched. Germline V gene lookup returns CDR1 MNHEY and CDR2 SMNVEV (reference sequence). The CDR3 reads CASTGTAYNEQFF. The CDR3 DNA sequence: TGTGCCAGTACCGGGACAGCATACAATGAGCAGTTCTTC.

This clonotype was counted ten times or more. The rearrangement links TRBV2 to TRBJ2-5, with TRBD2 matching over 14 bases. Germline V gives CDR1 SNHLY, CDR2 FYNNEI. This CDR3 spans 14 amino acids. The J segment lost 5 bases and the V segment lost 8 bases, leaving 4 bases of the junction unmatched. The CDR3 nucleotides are TGTGCCAGCGCTGGGACTAGCGGGAGTGAGACCCAGTACTTC. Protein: CASAGTSGSETQYF.

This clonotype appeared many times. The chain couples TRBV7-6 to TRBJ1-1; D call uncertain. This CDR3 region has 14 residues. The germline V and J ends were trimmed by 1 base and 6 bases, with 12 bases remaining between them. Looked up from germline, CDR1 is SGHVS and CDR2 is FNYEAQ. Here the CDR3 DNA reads TGTGCCAGCAGCTTAGATGGGGATCGCCCTGAAGCTTTCTTT. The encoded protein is CASSLDGDRPEAFF.

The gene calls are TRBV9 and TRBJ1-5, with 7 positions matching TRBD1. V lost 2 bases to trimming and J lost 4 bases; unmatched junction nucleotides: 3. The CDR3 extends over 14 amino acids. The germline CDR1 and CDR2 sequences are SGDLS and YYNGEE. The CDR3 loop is CASSVGQENQPQHF. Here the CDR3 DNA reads TGTGCCAGCAGCGTCGGACAGGAAAATCAGCCCCAGCATTTT.

CDR3 nucleotide sequence: TGCGCCAGCAGCTTGGACCGGGACAACAATTCACCCCTCCACTTT. It codes for CASSLDRDNNSPLHF. V is TRBV5-1 and J is TRBJ1-6; D may be TRBD1 (6 bases). Trimming stripped 0 bases from V and 7 bases from J, with 11 bases between. CDR1 is SGHRS and CDR2 is YFSETQ in the germline V gene. This CDR3 has 15 amino acids. Full variable domain (remainder filled in from reference TRBV5-1 and TRBJ1-6): KAGVTQTPRYLIKTRGQQVTLSCSPISGHRSVSWYQQTPGQGLQFLFEYFSETQRNKGNFPGRFSGRQFSNSRSEMNVSTLELGDSALYLCASSLDRDNNSPLHFGNGTRLTVT.

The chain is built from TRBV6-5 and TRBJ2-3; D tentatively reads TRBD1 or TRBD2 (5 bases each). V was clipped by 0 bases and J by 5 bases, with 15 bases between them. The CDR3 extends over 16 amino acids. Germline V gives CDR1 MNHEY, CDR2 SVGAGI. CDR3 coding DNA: TGTGCCAGCAGTTACTCGTGGGGGAATCGAGTAGATACGCAGTATTTT. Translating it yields CASSYSWGNRVDTQYF.

The CDR3 sequence is CASSSQGPTDTQYF. The CDR3 region has the DNA TGTGCCAGCAGTTCACAGGGTCCCACAGATACGCAGTATTTT. The chain joins TRBV28 to TRBJ2-3; weak D call: TRBD1 (6 bases). The CDR3 is 14 amino acids. Germline lookup yields CDR1 MDHEN and CDR2 SYDVKM. V lost 4 bases, J lost 2 bases, and 10 bases lay in between.

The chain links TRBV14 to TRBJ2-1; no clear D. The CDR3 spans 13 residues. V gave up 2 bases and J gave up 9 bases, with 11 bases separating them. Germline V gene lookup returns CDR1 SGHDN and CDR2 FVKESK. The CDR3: CASSQTIGAEQFF. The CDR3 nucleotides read TGTGCCAGCAGCCAAACTATCGGAGCTGAGCAGTTCTTC.

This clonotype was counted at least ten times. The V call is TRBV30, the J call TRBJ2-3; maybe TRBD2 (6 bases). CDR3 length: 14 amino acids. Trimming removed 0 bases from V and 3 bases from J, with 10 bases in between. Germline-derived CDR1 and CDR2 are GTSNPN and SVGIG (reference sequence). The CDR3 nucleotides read TGTGCCTGGAGTGTGGGGGGATCGACAGATACGCAGTATTTT. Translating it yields CAWSVGGSTDTQYF.